A single T cell receptor beta chain is shown here with its context. Its antigen is still unknown. Each donor supplied around 2.5 ml of blood. This CDR3 has 13 amino acids. Germline V gene data show CDR1 as SGHTA and CDR2 as FQGNSA. The record originates from a study of monozygotic twins with inflammatory bowel disease. Overall study results and limits: Separate T cell subtypes could not be resolved from one another.

TCRdb reanalyzed the 5' RACE reads and collapses them to one entry per CDR3 protein, without DNA. Its table lists fewer than 110,000 distinct CDR3 sequences. The sequenced sample consisted of blood. The sequence derives from a human donor with ulcerative colitis or Crohn's disease, or a healthy co-twin of an affected twin (not recorded which). The chain is built from TRBV7-2 and TRBJ1-5. The CDR3 here is CASSSSPNQPQHF.